One sample yielded the 17 T cell receptor beta chains listed below, sequenced in a study of blood T cell repertoires in COVID-19. Generated by immunoSEQ multiplex PCR, the TCRdb table keeps only in-frame clones and is missing some. Among about 80,000 clones listed, approximately 88% were seen once. Sequenced material: peripheral blood. Receptors originate from an elderly woman with acute or convalescent COVID-19.

This sequence joins TRBV6-5 and TRBJ2-7; D may be TRBD1 (5 bases). Germline values: CDR1 MNHEY, CDR2 SVGAGI. Trimming stripped 6 bases from V and 3 bases from J, with 18 bases between. This CDR3 contains 15 residues. As DNA, the CDR3 is TGTGCCAGCAGGACCGACAGTCCCCAGATCTACGAGCAGTACTTC. Its protein product is CASRTDSPQIYEQYF.

The chain couples TRBV9 to TRBJ1-1; D is perhaps TRBD1 (6 bases). The germline V gene encodes CDR1 SGDLS and CDR2 YYNGEE. V lost 4 bases and J lost 1, with 14 bases in between. The CDR3 has 15 residues. In DNA, the CDR3 is TGTGCCAGCAGCCCCAAACTGGACAGGAACACTGAAGCTTTCTTT. As protein: CASSPKLDRNTEAFF.

The chain links TRBV7-6 to TRBJ1-3; no clear D. The germline V gene encodes CDR1 SGHVS and CDR2 FNYEAQ. Trimming removed 1 base from V and 4 bases from J, with 8 bases in between. CDR3 length: 14 amino acids. The CDR3 DNA sequence: TGTGCCAGCAGCTTAGGAGGGTCAGGAAACACCATATATTTT. Amino acid sequence: CASSLGGSGNTIYF.

CDR3: CASSQDRGRQPQHF. In DNA form, the CDR3 reads TGCGCCAGCAGCCAAGACAGGGGGCGGCAGCCCCAGCATTTT. The V and J genes are TRBV4-1 and TRBJ1-5; 8 positions agree with TRBD1. Germline V gene lookup returns CDR1 MGHRA and CDR2 YSYEKL. The CDR3 is made up of 14 amino acids. V lost 0 bases, J lost 7 bases, and 2 bases stayed unmatched.

The table lists this clone with many counts. The chain has TRBV6-6 and TRBJ1-4; a weak D match, TRBD1 (6 bases). The CDR3 covers 14 residues. CDR1 and CDR2 (germline): MNHNY, SVGAGI (reference sequence). V was clipped by 5 bases and J by 8 bases, with 15 bases between them. The CDR3 spells CASSPGQLSEKLFF. The CDR3 DNA is TGTGCCAGCAGTCCCGGACAGCTCTCAGAAAAACTGTTTTTT.

The chain employs TRBV18 and TRBJ2-7, with TRBD1 identical over 7 bases. This CDR3 spans 13 amino acids. Germline V CDR1 and CDR2: KGHSH, LQKENI. Trimming cost V 3 bases and J 7 bases; bases outside gene matches: 6. The CDR3 sequence is CASSPGQSTEQYF. The CDR3 DNA is TGTGCCAGCTCACCGGGACAGTCCACGGAGCAGTACTTC.

The chain couples TRBV18 to TRBJ2-7; TRBD1 aligns across 8 bases. Trimming took 1 base from V and 2 from J; bases not matched to a gene: 7. The CDR3 spans 16 residues. Germline CDR1 and CDR2: KGHSH and LQKENI. In DNA form, the CDR3 reads TGTGCCAGCTCACCACGGGGGCAGGGGGCCACCTACGAGCAGTACTTC. This sequence encodes CASSPRGQGATYEQYF.

CDR3 region: CASSFEGDQPQHF. CDR3 DNA: TGTGCCAGCAGTTTTGAGGGCGATCAGCCCCAGCATTTT. This sequence joins TRBV12-3 or TRBV12-4 and TRBJ1-5, with D unresolved. V lost 3 bases and J 5 bases, leaving 8 bases between the germline ends. This CDR3 is built from 13 residues.

The CDR3 bases are TGTGCCAGCAGTATCGGGACTAGCGCCTCCTACGAGCAGTACTTC. Its protein product is CASSIGTSASYEQYF. This sequence joins TRBV28 and TRBJ2-7; 10 bases are a match to TRBD2. Unmatched junction bases numbered 4, after V lost 5 bases and J lost 0 bases. CDR1 and CDR2 from the germline V gene are MDHEN and SYDVKM. The CDR3 extends over 15 amino acids. Full variable domain (outside the CDR3, taken from reference TRBV28 and TRBJ2-7): DVKVTQSSRYLVKRTGEKVFLECVQDMDHENMFWYRQDPGLGLRLIYFSYDVKMKEKGDIPEGYSVSREKKERFSLILESASTNQTSMYLCASSIGTSASYEQYFGPGTRLTVT.

The chain combines TRBV5-1 with TRBJ2-3; D is possibly TRBD1 (6 bases). The germline V gene has CDR1 SGHRS and CDR2 YFSETQ. The CDR3 is made up of 15 amino acids. V was cut by 0 bases and J by 3 bases, with 11 bases left in between. CDR3 sequence (DNA): TGCGCCAGCAGCTTGGGGGGGCGCGAGACAGATACGCAGTATTTT. Translated: CASSLGGRETDTQYF.

The chain recombines TRBV14 with TRBJ1-2; 7 bases are shared with TRBD1. CDR3 size: 13 residues. Germline values: CDR1 SGHDN, CDR2 FVKESK. Losses at the gene ends were 5 bases for V and 2 bases for J; bases not matched to a gene: 2. CDR3 loop: CASSEGQNYGYTF. The CDR3 DNA reads TGTGCCAGCAGCGAGGGACAGAACTATGGCTACACCTTC.

CDR3 in DNA: TGTGCCAGCAGTGAAGCGCGCACAGGGGGCTACATTCAGTACTTC. Its protein is CASSEARTGGYIQYF. This chain joins TRBV6-1 and TRBJ2-4, with 9 bases aligning to TRBD1. The CDR3 sequence is 15 residues long. The trim removed 0 bases at V and 8 bases at J, leaving 5 bases unmatched. CDR1 and CDR2 (germline): MNHNS, SASEGT.

The chain recombines TRBV19 with TRBJ2-7; weak D call: TRBD2 (6 bases). The ends were cut back, 5 bases at V and 2 bases at J, with 10 bases in the middle. From germline, CDR1 is LNHDA and CDR2 SQIVND (reference sequence). The CDR3 is 13 residues long. The CDR3 is CASSGGNTYEQYF. In DNA form, the CDR3 reads TGTGCCAGTAGTGGGGGGAACACCTACGAGCAGTACTTC.

V gene TRBV5-5 combines with J gene TRBJ1-1, with D tentatively TRBD1 (5 bases). Trimming took 5 bases from V and 1 from J, leaving 12 bases between them. This CDR3 comprises 14 residues. The germline V gene encodes CDR1 SGHKS and CDR2 YYEKEE (reference sequence). CDR3 coding DNA: TGTGCCAGCAGTAGTAGTGACAGGAACACTGAAGCTTTCTTT. This sequence encodes CASSSSDRNTEAFF.

This clone was counted only a few times. The sample holds other DNA sequences that translate to the same CDR3. V and J are TRBV11-3 and TRBJ2-3, with D tentatively TRBD1 (6 bases). Between the trimmed V and J ends, which lost 5 bases and 2 bases, there was a span of 11 bases. The germline gives CDR1 SGHNT, CDR2 YENEEA. The CDR3 length is 14 residues. CDR3 residues: CASSPGQNTDTQYF. The CDR3 coding sequence is TGTGCCAGCAGCCCCGGACAGAACACAGATACGCAGTATTTT.

The V gene is TRBV10-1, the J gene TRBJ2-3, with unresolved D. Trimming took off 6 bases at V and 8 bases at J, with 15 bases between the two ends. This CDR3 comprises 13 residues. Germline V gives CDR1 WNHNN, CDR2 SYGVQD (reference sequence). The CDR3: CASSLVPEITQYF. CDR3 nucleotides: TGCGCCAGCAGCCTAGTGCCGGAGATTACGCAGTATTTT.

The chain employs TRBV9 and TRBJ2-3, with 9 bases that match TRBD2. V gave up 2 bases and J gave up 5 bases; unmatched junction bases: 9. Germline V gives CDR1 SGDLS, CDR2 YYNGEE. This CDR3 has 16 residues. The CDR3 spells CASSVGTSPRGDTQYF. In DNA form, the CDR3 reads TGTGCCAGCAGCGTGGGGACTAGCCCTAGGGGAGATACGCAGTATTTT.